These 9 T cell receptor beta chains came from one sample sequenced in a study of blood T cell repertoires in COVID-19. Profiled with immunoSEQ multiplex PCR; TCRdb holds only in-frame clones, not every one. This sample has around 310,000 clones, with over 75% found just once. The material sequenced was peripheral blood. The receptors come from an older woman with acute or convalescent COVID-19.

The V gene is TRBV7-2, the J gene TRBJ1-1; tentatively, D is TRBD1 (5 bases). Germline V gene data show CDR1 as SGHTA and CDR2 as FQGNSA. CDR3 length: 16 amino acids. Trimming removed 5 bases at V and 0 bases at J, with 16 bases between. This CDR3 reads CASSPSGGTLNTEAFF. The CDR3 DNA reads TGTGCCAGCAGCCCTAGCGGCGGGACTCTGAACACTGAAGCTTTCTTT.

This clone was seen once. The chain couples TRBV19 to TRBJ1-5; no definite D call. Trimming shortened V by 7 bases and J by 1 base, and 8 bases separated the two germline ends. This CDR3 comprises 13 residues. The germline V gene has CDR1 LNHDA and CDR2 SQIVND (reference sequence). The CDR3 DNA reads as TGTGCCAGTATCGCGGGGAGCAATCAGCCCCAGCATTTT. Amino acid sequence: CASIAGSNQPQHF. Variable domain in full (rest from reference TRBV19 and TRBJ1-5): DGGITQSPKYLFRKEGQNVTLSCEQNLNHDAMYWYRQDPGQGLRLIYYSQIVNDFQKGDIAEGYSVSREKKESFPLTVTSAQKNPTAFYLCASIAGSNQPQHFGDGTRLSIL.

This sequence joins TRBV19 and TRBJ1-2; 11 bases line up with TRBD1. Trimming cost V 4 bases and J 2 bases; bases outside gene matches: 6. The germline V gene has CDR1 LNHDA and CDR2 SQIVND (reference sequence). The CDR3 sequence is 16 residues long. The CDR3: CASSTLGQGANYGYTF. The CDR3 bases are TGTGCCAGTAGTACCCTCGGACAGGGGGCGAACTATGGCTACACCTTC.

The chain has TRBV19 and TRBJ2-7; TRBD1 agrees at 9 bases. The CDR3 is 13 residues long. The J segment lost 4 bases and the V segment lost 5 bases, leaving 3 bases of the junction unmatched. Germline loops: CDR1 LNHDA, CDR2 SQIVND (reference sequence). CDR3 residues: CASSFDRGYEQYF. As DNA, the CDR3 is TGTGCCAGTAGTTTCGACAGGGGGTACGAGCAGTACTTC.

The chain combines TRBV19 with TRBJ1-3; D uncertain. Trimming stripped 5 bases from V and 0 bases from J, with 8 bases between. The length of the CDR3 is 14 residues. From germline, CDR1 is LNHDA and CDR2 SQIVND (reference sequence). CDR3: CASSFGLSGNTIYF. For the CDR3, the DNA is TGTGCCAGTAGTTTCGGACTCTCTGGAAACACCATATATTTT. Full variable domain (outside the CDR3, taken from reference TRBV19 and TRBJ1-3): DGGITQSPKYLFRKEGQNVTLSCEQNLNHDAMYWYRQDPGQGLRLIYYSQIVNDFQKGDIAEGYSVSREKKESFPLTVTSAQKNPTAFYLCASSFGLSGNTIYFGEGSWLTVV.

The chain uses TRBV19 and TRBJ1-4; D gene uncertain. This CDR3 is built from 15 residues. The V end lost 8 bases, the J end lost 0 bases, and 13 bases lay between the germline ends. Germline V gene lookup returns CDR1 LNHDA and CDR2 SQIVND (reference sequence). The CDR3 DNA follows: TGTGCCAGTCGGGGAAGGGTCACAACTAATGAAAAACTGTTTTTT. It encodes CASRGRVTTNEKLFF.

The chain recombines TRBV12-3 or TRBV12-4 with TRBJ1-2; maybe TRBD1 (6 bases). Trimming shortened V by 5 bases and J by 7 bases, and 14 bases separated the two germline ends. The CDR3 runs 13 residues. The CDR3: CASSLGQRAGYTF. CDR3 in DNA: TGTGCCAGCAGTCTAGGACAGCGGGCTGGCTACACCTTC.

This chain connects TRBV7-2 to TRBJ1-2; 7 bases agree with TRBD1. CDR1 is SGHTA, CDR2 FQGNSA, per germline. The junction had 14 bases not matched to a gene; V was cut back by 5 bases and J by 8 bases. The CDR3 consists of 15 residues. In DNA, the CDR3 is TGTGCCAGCAGCCCCGGGGGACAGCCTGCGTGGGGCTACACCTTC. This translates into CASSPGGQPAWGYTF.

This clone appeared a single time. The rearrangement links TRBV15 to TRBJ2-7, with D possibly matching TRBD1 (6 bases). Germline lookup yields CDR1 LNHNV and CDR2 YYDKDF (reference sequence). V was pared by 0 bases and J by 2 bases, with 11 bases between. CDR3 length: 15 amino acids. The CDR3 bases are TGTGCCACCAGCAGAGATTTGGGGGCTGCCTACGAGCAGTACTTC. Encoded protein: CATSRDLGAAYEQYF.